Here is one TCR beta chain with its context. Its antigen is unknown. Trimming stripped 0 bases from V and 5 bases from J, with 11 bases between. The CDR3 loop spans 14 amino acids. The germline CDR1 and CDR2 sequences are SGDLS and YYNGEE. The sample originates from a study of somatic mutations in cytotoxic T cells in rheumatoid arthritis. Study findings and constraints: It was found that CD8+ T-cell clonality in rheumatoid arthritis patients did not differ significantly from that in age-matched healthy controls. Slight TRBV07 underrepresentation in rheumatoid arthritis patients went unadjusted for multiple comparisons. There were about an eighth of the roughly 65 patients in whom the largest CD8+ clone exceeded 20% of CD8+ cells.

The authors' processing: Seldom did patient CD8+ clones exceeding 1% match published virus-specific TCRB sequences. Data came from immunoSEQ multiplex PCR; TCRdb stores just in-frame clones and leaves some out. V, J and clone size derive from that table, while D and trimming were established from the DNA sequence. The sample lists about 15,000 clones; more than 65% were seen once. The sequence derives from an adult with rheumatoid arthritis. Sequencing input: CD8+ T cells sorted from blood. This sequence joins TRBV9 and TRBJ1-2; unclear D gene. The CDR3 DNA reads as TGTGCCAGCAGCGTAGACGGGGTGGAATATGGCTACACCTTC. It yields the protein CASSVDGVEYGYTF.